The rows below give T cell receptor beta chains drawn from one sample of a study of blood T cell repertoires in COVID-19. Libraries were prepared by immunoSEQ multiplex PCR; TCRdb keeps only in-frame clonotypes and omits some of them. The repertoire includes fewer than 300,000 clones, about four fifths of them detected once, and 2.5% to 3% sits in the top ten. The sequencing input was peripheral blood. The receptor source for this set is a woman in her sixties with active or convalescent COVID-19. The CDR3 runs from the conserved cysteine through the conserved F or W. D genes are given only for firm matches. Size tells how often a clone was seen (once, few, many) or the class of an expanded clone, and some rows leave it out.

j_call	d_call	v_call	clone_size	cdr3_nt	cdr3_aa
TRBJ2-2	-	TRBV19	once	TGTGCCAGCGCGACGGGACTGAACACCGGGGAGCTGTTTTTT	CASATGLNTGELFF
TRBJ2-3	-	TRBV11-3	-	TGTGCCAGCAGTCCGGGACAAAGCACAGATACGCAGTATTTT	CASSPGQSTDTQYF
TRBJ1-3	TRBD1	TRBV19	once	TGTGCCAGTAGTCAACAGGGGACGCGCTCTGGAAACACCATATATTTT	CASSQQGTRSGNTIYF
TRBJ1-1	-	TRBV18	-	TGTGCCAGCTCACCATCTTCCCAGGGAGCTTTCTTT	CASSPSSQGAFF
TRBJ1-2	TRBD1	TRBV7-2	-	TGTGCCAGCAGCCGGGACAGTAACTATGGCTACACCTTC	CASSRDSNYGYTF
TRBJ1-2	-	TRBV5-6	-	TGTGCCAGCAGCTTGTACAGGGCCAACTATGGCTACACCTTC	CASSLYRANYGYTF
TRBJ1-2	TRBD1	TRBV2	-	TGTGCCAGCAGTGGGGGGACAGGGGGCTTCTATGGCTACACCTTC	CASSGGTGGFYGYTF
TRBJ1-4	TRBD1	TRBV7-9	-	TGTGCCAGCAGCTTCAGGGACAGTCGTGAAAAACTGTTTTTT	CASSFRDSREKLFF
TRBJ2-7	-	TRBV18	-	TGTGCCAGCTCACTGAGACAGTACGAGCAGTACTTC	CASSLRQYEQYF
TRBJ2-1	TRBD1	TRBV2	-	TGTGCCAGCAGCCGGGGACAGGGGAACTACAATGAGCAGTTCTTC	CASSRGQGNYNEQFF
TRBJ2-2	TRBD2	TRBV4-2	-	TGTGCCAGCAGCCAAGAAGCGGGGGGCCGGACCGGGGAGCTGTTTTTT	CASSQEAGGRTGELFF
TRBJ1-6	-	TRBV11-2	-	TGTGCCAGCAGCTTAGAGCCAGGGATCGGGTCACCCCTCCACTTT	CASSLEPGIGSPLHF
TRBJ1-1	-	TRBV19	-	TGTGCCAGTAGTATAGATCACAGACCGAACACTGAAGCTTTCTTT	CASSIDHRPNTEAFF
TRBJ2-7	-	TRBV6-5	few	TGTGCCAGCCATCACAGTCGAGGGACCTACGAGCAGTACTTC	CASHHSRGTYEQYF
TRBJ1-6	TRBD1	TRBV5-1	few	TGCGCCAGCAGCGAGGGACAGGGGGCTGGGTCACCCCTCCACTTT	CASSEGQGAGSPLHF
TRBJ1-2	TRBD1	TRBV6-6	-	TGTGCCAGCAGTTACTTCGACAGGGAAAATGGCTACACCTTC	CASSYFDRENGYTF
TRBJ2-5	-	TRBV4-2	-	TGTGCCAGCAGCCAAGATACAGCGGGTAAGGAGACCCAGTACTTC	CASSQDTAGKETQYF
TRBJ2-1	TRBD2	TRBV7-7	-	TGTGCTAGCAGCTGGACTAGCGGGGTGTCCTACAATGAGCAGTTCTTC	CASSWTSGVSYNEQFF
TRBJ1-1	TRBD1	TRBV11-2	many	TGTGCCAGCAGCTTAGGACAGGGGAGTACTGAAGCTTTCTTT	CASSLGQGSTEAFF
TRBJ1-4	TRBD1	TRBV6-5	many	TGTGCCAGCAGTTCCCGACAGGGAAACAAAAAACTGTTTTTT	CASSSRQGNKKLFF
TRBJ2-1	TRBD1	TRBV19	-	TGTGCCAGTAGTATACCCGCCGCCGACAGGGTAGGTCTTAAAAATGAGCAGTTCTTC	CASSIPAADRVGLKNEQFF
TRBJ2-5	-	TRBV3-1/TRBV3-2	-	TGTGCCAGCAGCCAAGGAGTTGCCCAGTACTTC	CASSQGVAQYF
TRBJ2-1	TRBD1	TRBV4-1	-	TGCGCCAGCAGCCAAGACACTGGACAGGGACACAATGAGCAGTTCTTC	CASSQDTGQGHNEQFF
TRBJ2-1	TRBD2	TRBV27	-	TGTGCCAGCAGTATACAATGGACTAGCGAGCAGTTCTTC	CASSIQWTSEQFF
TRBJ1-1	-	TRBV5-4	-	TGTGCCAGCAGCCCCCAACGGGGTCTTGGAGCTTTCTTT	CASSPQRGLGAFF
TRBJ2-1	-	TRBV20-1	once	TGCAGTGCTAGTGGGTTTGGTAGCGGAAACAATGAGCAGTTCTTC	CSASGFGSGNNEQFF
TRBJ2-1	-	TRBV6-5	few	TGTGCCAGCAGCCGGCCCGGGGGGCGGTACAATGAGCAGTTCTTC	CASSRPGGRYNEQFF
TRBJ2-7	TRBD1	TRBV29-1	-	TGCAGCGTTGGTAGTCAGGGGGCGAGTCTCCGGTACTTC	CSVGSQGASLRYF
TRBJ2-1	-	TRBV19	-	TGTGCCAGTAGTATCATAGTGACTAGCTACAATGAGCAGTTCTTC	CASSIIVTSYNEQFF
TRBJ2-3	-	TRBV19	-	TGTGCCAGTAGTATGTCCGGCACAGATACGCAGTATTTT	CASSMSGTDTQYF
TRBJ1-5	TRBD1	TRBV4-3	few	TGCGCCAGCAGCCGGTGGACAGGGAGTCGTCAGCCCCAGCATTTT	CASSRWTGSRQPQHF
TRBJ1-4	TRBD1	TRBV2	-	TGTGCCAGCAGGCCCCCCGGGACAGGAGAAAAACTGTTTTTT	CASRPPGTGEKLFF
TRBJ1-5	-	TRBV7-2	-	TGTGCCAGCAGCTTAGCCTCCGACAGAGATCAGCCCCAGCATTTT	CASSLASDRDQPQHF
TRBJ2-7	-	TRBV5-1	-	TGCGCCAGCAGCCCGGGGGAAAACTCCTACGAGCAGTACTTC	CASSPGENSYEQYF
TRBJ2-7	TRBD2	TRBV9	-	TGTGCCAGCAGCGTAGGGAGCGGGGGACCCTACGAGCAGTACTTC	CASSVGSGGPYEQYF
TRBJ2-3	-	TRBV19	-	TGTGCCAGTAAAGTATCCGGAGGGGGCTACACAGATACGCAGTATTTT	CASKVSGGGYTDTQYF
TRBJ2-7	TRBD2	TRBV4-1	-	TGCGCCAGCAGCCTTCAGACTAGCCCCCCCTACGAGCAGTACTTC	CASSLQTSPPYEQYF
TRBJ1-4	-	TRBV12-3/TRBV12-4	few	TGTGCCAGCAGTTTAATCAGGAATGAAAAACTGTTTTTT	CASSLIRNEKLFF
TRBJ2-1	TRBD1	TRBV3-1/TRBV3-2	-	TGTGCCAGCAGCGACAGGGGGCCAACCTACAATGAGCAGTTCTTC	CASSDRGPTYNEQFF
TRBJ1-1	TRBD1	TRBV6-5	-	TGTGCCAGCAGTTTGGACAGGGCGATGTACACTGAAGCTTTCTTT	CASSLDRAMYTEAFF
TRBJ1-6	-	TRBV3-1/TRBV3-2	-	TGTGCCAGCAGCCAAGCCCCAGGTACATCGCGGACAGACAAAGTGGCCCTCCACTTT	CASSQAPGTSRTDKVALHF
TRBJ2-7	TRBD1	TRBV6-6	-	TGTGCCAGCAGTTACCCCCGAGACAGGGGGCAAGACGAGCAGTACTTC	CASSYPRDRGQDEQYF
TRBJ2-2	-	TRBV7-3	-	TGTGCCAGCAGCTTAAACGGCAGGAAGAACACCGGGGAGCTGTTTTTT	CASSLNGRKNTGELFF
TRBJ2-1	-	TRBV6-1	-	TGTGCCAGCAGTGAAAGTATCAGGGGATATGAGCAGTTCTTC	CASSESIRGYEQFF